These 29 T cell receptor beta chains were sequenced from one sample in a study of beta chain features in type 1 diabetes. Every isolated RNA sample was fully reverse transcribed, so sequencing captured expressed TCRB transcripts. The table came from immunoSEQ multiplex PCR; TCRdb's copy has only in-frame clones and leaves some out. This sample yields roughly 230,000 clones, of which about 9.3% are seen a single time; just under 0.035% belongs to the top ten. The sequenced sample consisted of naive CD4+ T cells from blood. Receptor source: a woman younger than 30 in good health.

The chain carries TRBV15 and TRBJ2-3; TRBD2 matches 8 bases. V was clipped by 6 bases and J by 3 bases; unmatched bases: 8. This CDR3 contains 15 residues. Germline V lookup: CDR1 LNHNV, CDR2 YYDKDF (reference sequence). CDR3 protein: CATRKFREGTDTQYF. The CDR3 region has the DNA TGTGCCACCAGAAAGTTTCGGGAGGGGACAGATACGCAGTATTTT.

This clone was seen a few times. The rearrangement uses TRBV27 and TRBJ1-4; the D is unclear. Trimming pared 6 bases from V and 4 bases from J, leaving 12 bases between. The CDR3 has 14 amino acids. Germline CDR1 reads MNHEY; CDR2 reads SMNVEV (reference sequence). The CDR3 here is CASSPAEDNEKLFF. Written as DNA, the CDR3 is TGTGCCAGCAGCCCCGCGGAGGATAATGAAAAACTGTTTTTT.

The chain employs TRBV15 and TRBJ1-2, with D possibly being TRBD1 (6 bases). The CDR3 runs to 14 residues. V lost 1 base to trimming and J lost 3 bases, with 9 bases between them. The germline gives CDR1 LNHNV, CDR2 YYDKDF (reference sequence). The CDR3 loop is CATSRGQAYYGYTF. For the CDR3, the DNA is TGTGCCACCAGCAGAGGACAGGCTTACTATGGCTACACCTTC.

This clone was seen more than once but under ten times. The gene calls are TRBV19 and TRBJ1-1; 9 bases are shared with TRBD1. The CDR3 is made up of 14 amino acids. Trimming took 6 bases from V and 4 from J; bases not matched to a gene: 6. In germline, CDR1 is LNHDA, CDR2 SQIVND (reference sequence). Written as DNA, the CDR3 is TGTGCCAGTAGGCTACAGGGGGCAGGCACTGAAGCTTTCTTT. Amino acid sequence: CASRLQGAGTEAFF.

The chain uses TRBV5-1 and TRBJ2-1; D is uncertain. The CDR3 totals 12 residues. The germline V gene encodes CDR1 SGHRS and CDR2 YFSETQ. Trimming removed 0 bases at V and 6 bases at J, with 4 bases between. CDR3 amino acids: CASSLERNEQFF. The CDR3 DNA reads TGCGCCAGCAGCTTGGAGCGCAATGAGCAGTTCTTC. The entire variable domain, with the rest obtained from reference TRBV5-1 and TRBJ2-1, is as follows: KAGVTQTPRYLIKTRGQQVTLSCSPISGHRSVSWYQQTPGQGLQFLFEYFSETQRNKGNFPGRFSGRQFSNSRSEMNVSTLELGDSALYLCASSLERNEQFFGPGTRLTVL.

The rearrangement uses TRBV7-2 and TRBJ2-7, with 13 bases lining up with TRBD2. The junction had 2 bases not matched to a gene; V was cut back by 4 bases and J by 2 bases. The CDR3 sequence is 15 residues long. Germline CDR1 SGHTA, CDR2 FQGNSA. CDR3 coding DNA: TGTGCCAGCAGCTCTACTAGCGGGGGGGCCTACGAGCAGTACTTC. Translation gives CASSSTSGGAYEQYF.

Only a few counts were recorded for this clone. The V gene is TRBV30, the J gene TRBJ2-1; D uncertain. The CDR3 runs 11 residues. Germline CDR1 reads GTSNPN; CDR2 reads SVGIG (reference sequence). Here the CDR3 reads CANLGYNEQFF. CDR3 DNA: TGTGCGAATCTAGGTTACAATGAGCAGTTCTTC.

The genes are TRBV7-2 and TRBJ1-2; D is perhaps TRBD1 (5 bases). Trimming removed 11 bases from V and 8 bases from J, with 12 bases in between. Per the germline V gene, CDR1 is SGHTA and CDR2 is FQGNSA. This CDR3 comprises 10 residues. CDR3 nucleotides: TGTGCCCCCGGGGGGAACGGCTACACCTTC. Translation: CAPGGNGYTF.

This clone was recorded a few times. J is TRBJ2-5 and V is TRBV7-8; weak D call: TRBD1 (6 bases). Trimming pared 5 bases from V and 0 bases from J, leaving 10 bases between. The CDR3 covers 14 residues. Germline CDR1 is SGHVS and CDR2 is FQNEAQ. CDR3 protein: CASSLWDNQETQYF. In DNA form, the CDR3 reads TGTGCCAGCAGCCTGTGGGACAACCAAGAGACCCAGTACTTC.

This sequence joins TRBV5-1 and TRBJ2-4, with 9 positions matching TRBD1. Trimming cost V 6 bases and J 4 bases; bases outside gene matches: 5. Germline V gene lookup returns CDR1 SGHRS and CDR2 YFSETQ. The CDR3 sequence is 14 residues long. This CDR3 reads CASNVGTGKNIQYF. CDR3 nucleotide sequence: TGCGCCAGCAACGTCGGGACAGGGAAAAACATTCAGTACTTC.

This clone turned up a few times. The J gene is TRBJ1-5, the V gene TRBV19, with a tentative D call TRBD1 (5 bases). Germline V lookup: CDR1 LNHDA, CDR2 SQIVND (reference sequence). With 8 bases removed from V and 5 bases from J, the gap between germline ends came to 16 bases. This CDR3 region has 14 residues. Here the CDR3 DNA reads TGTGCCAGTGTTAATAGGGGCAGCTATCAGCCCCAGCATTTT. Its translation is CASVNRGSYQPQHF.

The genes are TRBV2 and TRBJ1-5; unclear D gene. The CDR3 is made up of 15 amino acids. Germline CDR1 and CDR2: SNHLY and FYNNEI. Trimming took 4 bases from V and 8 from J, leaving 18 bases between them. In nucleotides, the CDR3 is TGTGCCAGCAGTGTTGGGTCTCGAGGAATGGAGCCCCAGCATTTT. As protein: CASSVGSRGMEPQHF.

This clone was seen a handful of times. J is TRBJ1-2 and V is TRBV9, with D unresolved. The V and J ends lost 0 bases and 8 bases respectively, with 14 bases between them. The length of the CDR3 is 14 residues. Germline V gene lookup returns CDR1 SGDLS and CDR2 YYNGEE. CDR3 protein: CASSVATSAGGYTF. CDR3 sequence (DNA): TGTGCCAGCAGCGTAGCTACGTCCGCGGGCGGCTACACCTTC.

This clone was seen just once. The gene calls are TRBV4-2 and TRBJ2-2; TRBD1 is a possible D gene (5 bases). The CDR3 is 14 amino acids. With 4 bases removed from V and 4 bases from J, the gap between germline ends came to 10 bases. In germline, CDR1 is LGHNA, CDR2 YNFKEQ. Here the CDR3 DNA reads TGTGCCAGCAGCCCGACAGAGGTCACCGGGGAGCTGTTTTTT. It is translated as CASSPTEVTGELFF.

The chain employs TRBV4-1 and TRBJ2-7; 8 bases fit TRBD1. The length of the CDR3 is 14 residues. The germline gives CDR1 MGHRA, CDR2 YSYEKL. V trimming: 2 bases; J trimming: 6 bases; junction bases outside the gene matches: 6. The CDR3 nucleotides read TGCGCCAGCAGCCAATCAGGGGGCAAAGGCGAGCAGTACTTC. It translates to CASSQSGGKGEQYF.

The chain joins TRBV9 to TRBJ2-3, with 8 bases that match TRBD2. CDR1 is SGDLS and CDR2 is YYNGEE in the germline V gene. With 0 bases clipped from V and 1 base from J, the junction kept 7 bases outside the gene matches. The CDR3 loop spans 17 amino acids. The CDR3 coding sequence is TGTGCCAGCAGCGTAGAGGGGCGGGAGGAGGGCACAGATACGCAGTATTTT. Translated, it gives CASSVEGREEGTDTQYF. The complete variable domain, with remaining parts taken from reference TRBV9 and TRBJ2-3, reads DSGVTQTPKHLITATGQRVTLRCSPRSGDLSVYWYQQSLDQGLQFLIQYYNGEERAKGNILERFSAQQFPDLHSELNLSSLELGDSALYFCASSVEGREEGTDTQYFGPGTRLTVL.

This rearrangement joins TRBV27 to TRBJ2-7; weak D call: TRBD1 (6 bases). Trimming pared 2 bases from V and 0 bases from J, leaving 11 bases between. Germline-derived CDR1 and CDR2 are MNHEY and SMNVEV (reference sequence). The CDR3 extends over 15 amino acids. The CDR3 DNA sequence: TGTGCCAGCAGTTTAGTTCAGGGGCCCTCCTACGAGCAGTACTTC. This translates into CASSLVQGPSYEQYF.

The CDR3 here is CASSGFGLAGADTQYF. CDR3 DNA sequence: TGTGCCAGCAGTGGGTTCGGACTAGCGGGAGCAGATACGCAGTATTTT. The V and J genes are TRBV28 and TRBJ2-3, with TRBD2 matching over 13 bases. This CDR3 has 16 residues. CDR1 is MDHEN, CDR2 SYDVKM, per germline. The J segment lost 4 bases and the V segment lost 5 bases, leaving 6 bases of the junction unmatched.

The chain uses TRBV27 and TRBJ2-4, with TRBD1 identical over 11 bases. CDR3 length equals 13 residues. Germline V lookup: CDR1 MNHEY, CDR2 SMNVEV (reference sequence). V dropped 6 bases and J dropped 9; count of bases not matched to a gene: 4. DNA of the CDR3: TGTGCCAGCAGGGGGGACAGGGGGGGCATTCAGTACTTC. This codes for CASRGDRGGIQYF.

This clone has only a few counts. The V gene is TRBV30, the J gene TRBJ2-1; 9 nucleotides match TRBD2. The length of the CDR3 is 13 residues. Germline assignment: CDR1 GTSNPN and CDR2 SVGIG (reference sequence). V gave up 5 bases and J gave up 8 bases; unmatched junction bases: 7. The CDR3 region has the DNA TGTGCCTGGCTTAGCGGGAGAGTCCATGAGCAGTTCTTC. Protein product: CAWLSGRVHEQFF.

This clone was seen a few times. The chain is built from TRBV5-1 and TRBJ2-1; TRBD2 agrees at 13 bases. CDR3 length equals 16 residues. Germline V gives CDR1 SGHRS, CDR2 YFSETQ. Germline trimming cut 2 bases from V and 2 bases from J; bases unmatched to any gene: 1. The CDR3 DNA reads TGCGCCAGCAGCTTCGGGACTAGCGGGACCTACAATGAGCAGTTCTTC. Its protein is CASSFGTSGTYNEQFF.

This clone was seen ten or more times. The chain employs TRBV27 and TRBJ2-5, with a weak D call TRBD2 (7 bases). Germline V CDR1 and CDR2: MNHEY, SMNVEV (reference sequence). V was cut by 5 bases and J by 6 bases, with 16 bases left in between. The CDR3 contains 14 residues. DNA of the CDR3: TGTGCCAGCAGTGTACAGGGAGGGGAAAAGACCCAGTACTTC. This gives the protein CASSVQGGEKTQYF.

There are a few counts of this clone. The genes are TRBV4-1 and TRBJ2-3; 14 bases fit TRBD2. After removal of 2 bases from V and 4 bases from J, the junction contained 8 bases not matched to a gene. Germline V lookup: CDR1 MGHRA, CDR2 YSYEKL. The CDR3 length is 18 residues. CDR3 coding DNA: TGCGCCAGCAGCCAAAGGACTAGCGGGAGGTCCGGCGCAGATACGCAGTATTTT. Its protein product is CASSQRTSGRSGADTQYF.

This clone occurred a few times. The CDR3 nucleotides are TGTGCCAGCAGGGTAACAGGGAGCTCCTACGAGCAGTACTTC. Translated, it gives CASRVTGSSYEQYF. This chain uses TRBV6-1 with TRBJ2-7; weak D call: TRBD1 (6 bases). The V gene lost 6 bases and the J gene lost 0 bases, with 12 bases spanning the gap. This CDR3 has 14 residues. Germline loops: CDR1 MNHNS, CDR2 SASEGT.

CDR3 coding DNA: TGCGCCAGCAGAGATCTCCAGGGAGGTTTCGAAAAACTGTTTTTT. Protein product: CASRDLQGGFEKLFF. The chain joins TRBV5-1 to TRBJ1-4; TRBD1 might be the D (5 bases). CDR3 length equals 15 residues. From germline, CDR1 is SGHRS and CDR2 YFSETQ. The V end was cut by 5 bases, the J end by 8 bases, with 19 bases between.

This clone has a handful of counts. In nucleotides, the CDR3 is TGTGCCAGCAGCTTAAGTCTAGCCTCGTCCAATGAGCAGTTCTTC. Encoded protein: CASSLSLASSNEQFF. V and J are TRBV11-2 and TRBJ2-1, with D possibly TRBD2 on 5 matching bases. The CDR3 loop spans 15 amino acids. V gave up 2 bases and J gave up 6 bases, with 14 bases separating them. Germline CDR1 and CDR2: SGHAT and FQNNGV.

The J gene is TRBJ1-2, the V gene TRBV10-2; 8 bases agree with TRBD1. Germline CDR1 WSHSY, CDR2 SAAADI. The V segment lost 4 bases and the J segment 8 bases; nucleotides outside the gene matches: 9. CDR3 length: 14 residues. DNA of the CDR3: TGCGCCAGCAGTGTATTAACCGGGACAGGAGGCTACACCTTC. Translation: CASSVLTGTGGYTF.

This clone has only a few counts. V is TRBV30 and J is TRBJ1-3, with D possibly being TRBD1 (5 bases). The V end lost 1 base, the J end lost 6 bases, and 7 bases lay between the germline ends. Germline CDR1 reads GTSNPN; CDR2 reads SVGIG (reference sequence). The CDR3 has 12 residues. CDR3 bases: TGTGCCTGGAGTGAAGGGGCAAACACCATATATTTT. This encodes CAWSEGANTIYF.

The table lists this clone with a few counts. V gene TRBV9 combines with J gene TRBJ2-7; D perhaps matches TRBD1 (7 bases). The germline gives CDR1 SGDLS, CDR2 YYNGEE. This CDR3 region has 15 residues. Trimming shortened V by 3 bases and J by 3 bases, and 16 bases separated the two germline ends. The CDR3 DNA sequence: TGTGCCAGCAGCGCCCTGGATCAGGGGGGCTACGAGCAGTACTTC. Residues: CASSALDQGGYEQYF.